Each of the 23 T cell receptor beta chains below was sequenced from the same sample in a study of blood T cell repertoires in COVID-19. This table comes from immunoSEQ multiplex PCR, and its TCRdb copy is limited to in-frame clones, with some not included. Seen here are about 250,000 clones, 85% to 95% observed once, and the top ten hold around 0.86%. The sequenced sample consisted of peripheral blood. The receptor set was obtained from a man aged 25-45 years with COVID-19, enrolled during active disease.

V usage is TRBV11-2 and J usage is TRBJ2-7; 7 positions match TRBD2. The germline V gene encodes CDR1 SGHAT and CDR2 FQNNGV. V dropped 3 bases and J dropped 6; count of bases not matched to a gene: 17. The CDR3 runs to 17 residues. CDR3: CASSLDVIGDWGGEQYF. In DNA form, the CDR3 reads TGTGCCAGCAGCTTGGATGTTATAGGGGATTGGGGGGGCGAGCAGTACTTC. The variable domain in full, completed from reference TRBV11-2 and TRBJ2-7, reads EAGVAQSPRYKIIEKRQSVAFWCNPISGHATLYWYQQILGQGPKLLIQFQNNGVVDDSQLPKDRFSAERLKGVDSTLKIQPAKLEDSAVYLCASSLDVIGDWGGEQYFGPGTRLTVT.

The V call is TRBV19, the J call TRBJ1-4, with D possibly being TRBD1 (6 bases). This CDR3 spans 15 amino acids. V was clipped by 1 base and J by 0 bases, with 6 bases between them. Germline V gene lookup returns CDR1 LNHDA and CDR2 SQIVND (reference sequence). CDR3 DNA: TGTGCCAGTAGTATAGGGACAGCAACTAATGAAAAACTGTTTTTT. It codes for CASSIGTATNEKLFF.

The chain joins TRBV19 to TRBJ2-2; 10 bases line up with TRBD2. The CDR3 sequence is 18 residues long. The ends lost 3 bases at V and 1 base at J; junction bases unmatched: 8. In germline, CDR1 is LNHDA, CDR2 SQIVND (reference sequence). The CDR3 sequence: CASSMKRGGLRNTGELFF. CDR3 DNA sequence: TGTGCCAGTAGTATGAAGCGGGGGGGACTTAGGAACACCGGGGAGCTGTTTTTT.

This chain connects TRBV7-2 to TRBJ2-1; D uncertain. Germline V gives CDR1 SGHTA, CDR2 FQGNSA. V was cut by 4 bases and J by 4 bases, with 14 bases left in between. This CDR3 is built from 15 residues. CDR3 nucleotide sequence: TGTGCCAGCAGCTCACCCCGTCCGGTTTACAATGAGCAGTTCTTC. It specifies CASSSPRPVYNEQFF.

The gene calls are TRBV12-3 or TRBV12-4 and TRBJ1-1; D call uncertain. This CDR3 is built from 11 residues. V was cut by 7 bases and J by 4 bases, with 7 bases left in between. The CDR3 bases are TGTGCCAGCAAAGAGGGCACTGAAGCTTTCTTT. The encoded protein is CASKEGTEAFF.

The chain recombines TRBV5-4 with TRBJ2-3; 8 nucleotides line up with TRBD2. CDR3 length equals 15 residues. The germline gives CDR1 SGHNT, CDR2 YYREEE (reference sequence). The V gene end was trimmed by 4 bases and the J gene end by 0 bases; junction bases not matched to a gene: 4. CDR3 DNA sequence: TGTGCCAGCAGCAAACAGCGGGGGAGCACAGATACGCAGTATTTT. Translation gives CASSKQRGSTDTQYF.

The sample holds one count of this clone. The chain is built from TRBV5-1 and TRBJ1-2, with TRBD1 matching 9 bases. Germline-derived CDR1 and CDR2 are SGHRS and YFSETQ. The CDR3 covers 14 residues. Trimming removed 4 bases from V and 6 bases from J; junction bases left unmatched: 7. The CDR3 here is CASSDRDRVDGYTF. The CDR3 nucleotides read TGCGCCAGCAGCGACCGGGACAGGGTTGATGGCTACACCTTC.

V gene TRBV7-7 combines with J gene TRBJ2-3; 8 positions match TRBD1. Per the germline V gene, CDR1 is SSHAT and CDR2 is FNYEAQ (reference sequence). The ends lost 4 bases at V and 0 bases at J; junction bases unmatched: 6. This CDR3 spans 16 amino acids. The CDR3 sequence: CASSWWTGTSTDTQYF. CDR3 bases: TGTGCCAGCAGCTGGTGGACAGGGACTAGCACAGATACGCAGTATTTT.

The V gene is TRBV14, the J gene TRBJ2-1, with 9 bases lining up with TRBD1. The ends lost 0 bases at V and 8 bases at J; junction bases unmatched: 8. This CDR3 spans 16 amino acids. CDR1 and CDR2 (germline): SGHDN, FVKESK. The CDR3, as DNA: TGTGCCAGCAGCCAAGATTTATGGGGACAGGGCGATGAGCAGTTCTTC. Encoded protein: CASSQDLWGQGDEQFF. The complete variable domain, with remaining parts taken from reference TRBV14 and TRBJ2-1, reads EAGVTQFPSHSVIEKGQTVTLRCDPISGHDNLYWYRRVMGKEIKFLLHFVKESKQDESGMPNNRFLAERTGGTYSTLKVQPAELEDSGVYFCASSQDLWGQGDEQFFGPGTRLTVL.

The chain combines TRBV6-5 with TRBJ2-3, with 11 bases that match TRBD1. CDR1 is MNHEY and CDR2 is SVGAGI in the germline V gene. The CDR3 contains 15 residues. Trimming cost V 0 bases and J 4 bases; bases outside gene matches: 0. As DNA, the CDR3 is TGTGCCAGCAGTTACTCGGGACAGGGGGCAGATACGCAGTATTTT. This codes for CASSYSGQGADTQYF.

The rearrangement links TRBV10-2 to TRBJ1-5, with TRBD1 matching over 7 bases. Germline CDR1 WSHSY, CDR2 SAAADI. V shed 4 bases and J 0 bases; nucleotides not matched to a gene: 12. The CDR3 is 18 residues long. CDR3 sequence reads: CASSVQGRGSYSNQPQHF. DNA of the CDR3: TGCGCCAGCAGTGTACAGGGGAGAGGGTCCTATAGCAATCAGCCCCAGCATTTT.

Concerning this clone: The sample holds other DNA sequences that translate to the same CDR3. The gene calls are TRBV27 and TRBJ1-6; 8 bases map to TRBD1. J lost 7 bases, V lost 6 bases, and 8 bases had no gene match. Per germline, CDR1 MNHEY and CDR2 SMNVEV (reference sequence). CDR3 length: 15 residues. The CDR3 reads CASREDRAENSPLHF. Written as DNA, the CDR3 is TGTGCCAGCAGAGAGGACAGGGCCGAAAATTCACCCCTCCACTTT.

V usage is TRBV5-1 and J usage is TRBJ1-1; a possible D gene is TRBD1 (6 bases). Trimming took 5 bases from V and 0 from J, leaving 11 bases between them. The germline CDR1 and CDR2 sequences are SGHRS and YFSETQ. The CDR3 covers 14 residues. CDR3 coding DNA: TGCGCCAGCAGGGCGGGGGGCTTGAACACTGAAGCTTTCTTT. It translates to CASRAGGLNTEAFF.

V is TRBV11-2 and J is TRBJ2-2; 9 nucleotides agree with TRBD1. This CDR3 is 15 amino acids long. Germline V lookup: CDR1 SGHAT, CDR2 FQNNGV. V dropped 5 bases and J dropped 2; count of bases not matched to a gene: 3. For the CDR3, the DNA is TGTGCCAGCAGCCGGGACAGGGTTAACACCGGGGAGCTGTTTTTT. Protein product: CASSRDRVNTGELFF.

The chain is built from TRBV5-1 and TRBJ2-7; 8 bases map to TRBD2. Looked up from germline, CDR1 is SGHRS and CDR2 is YFSETQ. The ends lost 4 bases at V and 5 bases at J; junction bases unmatched: 8. The CDR3 covers 14 residues. The CDR3 is CASSTPGGRNEQYF. CDR3 DNA sequence: TGCGCCAGCAGCACCCCGGGGGGGCGGAACGAGCAGTACTTC.

The chain uses TRBV2 and TRBJ1-5; tentative D call: TRBD1 (5 bases). CDR1 and CDR2 from the germline V gene are SNHLY and FYNNEI. The CDR3 runs to 15 residues. With 4 bases removed from V and 0 bases from J, the gap between germline ends came to 10 bases. The CDR3 region is CASSGPGNSNQPQHF. CDR3 nucleotides: TGTGCCAGCAGTGGGCCAGGGAATAGCAATCAGCCCCAGCATTTT.

This rearrangement joins TRBV5-1 to TRBJ1-2; 9 bases map to TRBD1. V gave up 5 bases and J gave up 0 bases; unmatched junction bases: 5. CDR1 is SGHRS, CDR2 YFSETQ, per germline. The CDR3 is 15 residues long. CDR3: CASSITGGANYGYTF. Written as DNA, the CDR3 is TGCGCCAGCAGTATTACAGGGGGCGCTAACTATGGCTACACCTTC. The full variable domain, in which reference TRBV5-1 and TRBJ1-2 provide the parts outside the CDR3, is KAGVTQTPRYLIKTRGQQVTLSCSPISGHRSVSWYQQTPGQGLQFLFEYFSETQRNKGNFPGRFSGRQFSNSRSEMNVSTLELGDSALYLCASSITGGANYGYTFGSGTRLTVV.

The rearrangement links TRBV4-1 to TRBJ1-5; D gene unclear. The V gene lost 0 bases and the J gene lost 5 bases, with 14 bases spanning the gap. Germline V gene lookup returns CDR1 MGHRA and CDR2 YSYEKL. This CDR3 spans 16 amino acids. The CDR3 is CASSQELGRFDQPQHF. CDR3 bases: TGCGCCAGCAGCCAAGAGTTGGGCAGGTTCGATCAGCCCCAGCATTTT.

This chain links TRBV6-1 with TRBJ1-1; 8 nucleotides align to TRBD1. V was clipped by 3 bases and J by 6 bases; unmatched bases: 9. CDR1 and CDR2 (germline): MNHNS, SASEGT. The length of the CDR3 is 15 residues. CDR3 DNA sequence: TGTGCCAGCAGTGACGTCAGGGGGCGACCCGCTGAAGCTTTCTTT. As protein: CASSDVRGRPAEAFF.

The chain joins TRBV12-5 to TRBJ2-3; TRBD2 matches at 14 bases. V was pared by 6 bases and J by 3 bases, with 5 bases of the junction left unmatched. The germline CDR1 and CDR2 sequences are LGHNT and FRNRAP. This CDR3 is built from 16 residues. Here the CDR3 reads CASGRGLAGVTDTQYF. CDR3 bases: TGTGCTAGTGGAAGGGGACTAGCGGGGGTGACAGATACGCAGTATTTT.

This clone appeared a single time. The V gene is TRBV5-6, the J gene TRBJ1-2; maybe TRBD1 (5 bases). Deletions cut 0 bases from V and 4 bases from J, with 7 bases between. The germline V gene has CDR1 SGHDT and CDR2 YYEEEE. The CDR3 totals 13 residues. In DNA form, the CDR3 reads TGTGCCAGCAGCTTGGGGGGCAGCTATGGCTACACCTTC. The encoded protein is CASSLGGSYGYTF.

The rearrangement links TRBV6-6 to TRBJ2-1, with D perhaps matching TRBD1 (5 bases). Trimming stripped 3 bases from V and 2 bases from J, with 8 bases between. The germline CDR1 and CDR2 sequences are MNHNY and SVGAGI (reference sequence). The CDR3 extends over 14 amino acids. This chain's CDR3 is CASSYQGTYNEQFF. In DNA form, the CDR3 reads TGTGCCAGCAGTTATCAGGGAACCTACAATGAGCAGTTCTTC.

This clone came up once. J is TRBJ2-3 and V is TRBV24-1; D is perhaps TRBD2 (5 bases). The germline V gene has CDR1 KGHDR and CDR2 SFDVKD. With 10 bases removed from V and 2 bases from J, the gap between germline ends came to 15 bases. The CDR3 spans 14 residues. The CDR3: CATSDRIYTDTQYF. CDR3 nucleotides: TGTGCCACTAGCGACCGGATCTACACAGATACGCAGTATTTT.